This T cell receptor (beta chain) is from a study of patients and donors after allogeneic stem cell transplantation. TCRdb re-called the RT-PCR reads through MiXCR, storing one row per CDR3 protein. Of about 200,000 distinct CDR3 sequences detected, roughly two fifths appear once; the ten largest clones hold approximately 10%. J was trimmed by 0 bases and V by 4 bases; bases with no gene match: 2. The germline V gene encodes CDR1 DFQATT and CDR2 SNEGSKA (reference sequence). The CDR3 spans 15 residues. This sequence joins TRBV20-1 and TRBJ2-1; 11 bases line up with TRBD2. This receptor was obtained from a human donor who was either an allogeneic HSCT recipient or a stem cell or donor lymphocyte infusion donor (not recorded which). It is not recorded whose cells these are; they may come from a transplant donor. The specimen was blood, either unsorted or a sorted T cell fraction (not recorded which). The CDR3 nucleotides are TGCAGTGCTACGGGACTAGCGGACTCCTACAATGAGCAGTTCTTC. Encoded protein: CSATGLADSYNEQFF.